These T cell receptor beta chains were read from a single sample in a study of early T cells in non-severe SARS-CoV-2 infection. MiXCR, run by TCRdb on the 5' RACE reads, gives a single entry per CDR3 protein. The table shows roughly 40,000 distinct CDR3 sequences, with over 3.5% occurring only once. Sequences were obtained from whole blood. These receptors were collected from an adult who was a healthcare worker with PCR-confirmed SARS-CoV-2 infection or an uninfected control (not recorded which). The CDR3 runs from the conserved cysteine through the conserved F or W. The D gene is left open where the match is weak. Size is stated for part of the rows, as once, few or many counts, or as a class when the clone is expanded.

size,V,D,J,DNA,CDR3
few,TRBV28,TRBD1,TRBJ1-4,TGTGCCAGCAGTAGAACCGGGACAGGGAACAATGAAAAACTGTTTTTT,CASSRTGTGNNEKLFF
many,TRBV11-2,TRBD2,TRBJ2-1,TGTGCCAGCAGCTTAGGGACTAGCGGGTTCAATGAGCAGTTCTTC,CASSLGTSGFNEQFF
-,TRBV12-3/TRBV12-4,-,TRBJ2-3,TGTGCCAGCAGTTTGACCTCAGATACGCAGTATTTT,CASSLTSDTQYF
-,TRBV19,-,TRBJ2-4,TGTGCCAGTAGACCCGGGACCCTAGCCAAAAACATTCAGTACTTC,CASRPGTLAKNIQYF
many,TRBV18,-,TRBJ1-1,TGTGCCAGCTCACCATTCGGGGACGCTGAAGCTTTCTTT,CASSPFGDAEAFF
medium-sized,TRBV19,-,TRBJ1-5,TGTGCCAGTACTCAACCCGACGGTTTTAATCAGCCCCAGCATTTT,CASTQPDGFNQPQHF
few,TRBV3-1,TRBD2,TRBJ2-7,TGTGCCAGCAGCCTTAGCGGGGGCTCCTACGAGCAGTACTTC,CASSLSGGSYEQYF
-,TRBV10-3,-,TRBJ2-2,TGTGCCATCAGCCCATATACGAACACCGGGGAGCTGTTTTTT,CAISPYTNTGELFF
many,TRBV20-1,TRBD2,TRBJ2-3,TGCAGTGCTCTAGGACTAGCGGGGGCCGGAGATACGCAGTATTTT,CSALGLAGAGDTQYF
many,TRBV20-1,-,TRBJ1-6,TGCAGTGCTAGAGATCGGGCCCTAGGGATTAATAATTCACCCCTCCACTTT,CSARDRALGINNSPLHF
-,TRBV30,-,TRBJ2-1,TGTGCCTGGAGGACCGCTTGGGCCGGCAGCTCCTACAATGAGCAGTTCTTC,CAWRTAWAGSSYNEQFF
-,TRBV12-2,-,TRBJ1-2,TGTGCAAGTCGCTTAGGTACAGGGAACGAAGGGGGCTACACCTTC,CASRLGTGNEGGYTF
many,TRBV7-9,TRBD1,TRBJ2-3,TGTGCCAGCAGCTTAGCGAGGACAGGAGATACGCAGTATTTT,CASSLARTGDTQYF
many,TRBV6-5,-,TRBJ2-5,TGTGCCAGCAGAGGTCCTGGGGGACAGACCCAGTACTTC,CASRGPGGQTQYF
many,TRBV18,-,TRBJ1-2,TGTGCCAGCTCACCACTTGATGGCTACACCTTC,CASSPLDGYTF
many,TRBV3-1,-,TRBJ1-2,TGTGCCAGCAGCCAAGATGTCCGAGGCTACACCTTC,CASSQDVRGYTF
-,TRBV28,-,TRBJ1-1,TGTGCCAGCTATAAGGGGGAAGGCACTGAAGCTTTCTTT,CASYKGEGTEAFF
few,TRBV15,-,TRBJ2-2,TGTGCCACCAGCAGAGATATCAAAACCGGGGAGCTGTTTTTT,CATSRDIKTGELFF
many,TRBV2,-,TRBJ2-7,TGTGCCAGCTATCGGTTCTACGAGCAGTACTTC,CASYRFYEQYF
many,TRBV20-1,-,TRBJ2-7,TGCAGTGCTAGACGGACAGACTACTACGAGCAGTACTTC,CSARRTDYYEQYF
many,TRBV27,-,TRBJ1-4,TGTGCCAGCAAAGAGTATTCTGCAACTAATGAAAAACTGTTTTTT,CASKEYSATNEKLFF
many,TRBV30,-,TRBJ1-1,TGTGCCTGGATTGTGACAGGACCTCGCCCGGAAGCTTTCTTT,CAWIVTGPRPEAFF
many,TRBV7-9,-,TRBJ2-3,TGTGCCAGCAGCTCAAGAGTTCCTAGCACAGATACGCAGTATTTT,CASSSRVPSTDTQYF
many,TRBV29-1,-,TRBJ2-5,TGCAGCGTAACCGGGACAAGAGAGGGGACCCAGTACTTC,CSVTGTREGTQYF
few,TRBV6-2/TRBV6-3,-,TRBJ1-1,TGTGCCAGCAGTTTTCAGATGAACACTGAAGCTTTCTTT,CASSFQMNTEAFF
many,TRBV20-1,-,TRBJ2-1,TGCAGTGCTAGAGATTTCTCGGCGGGAAAGGGGTATGAGCAGTTCTTC,CSARDFSAGKGYEQFF
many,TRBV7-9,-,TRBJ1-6,TGTGCCAGCAGCTCGGACTCTGGCACCCTCCACTTT,CASSSDSGTLHF
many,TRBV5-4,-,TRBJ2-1,TGTGCCAGCAGCGTGACTAGTATGGGTGAGCAGTTCTTC,CASSVTSMGEQFF
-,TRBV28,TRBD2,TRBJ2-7,TGTGCCAGCCGGGGTAGCGGGAGATACGAGCAGTACTTC,CASRGSGRYEQYF
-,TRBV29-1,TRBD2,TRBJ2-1,TGCAGCGTTCTAGCGGGAGGCTACAATGAGCAGTTCTTC,CSVLAGGYNEQFF
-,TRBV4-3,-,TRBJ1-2,TGCGCCAGCAGCCAAGACTCCCAACAGGTTTTCTATGGCTACACCTTC,CASSQDSQQVFYGYTF
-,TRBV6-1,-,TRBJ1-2,TGTGCCAGCAGTGAAAGAGGTTGGGGACCCAACGGCCTCTCCTATGGCTACACCTTC,CASSERGWGPNGLSYGYTF
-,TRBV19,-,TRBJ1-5,TGTGCCAGTAGTATACAAGGGGATAGCAATCAGCCCCAGCATTTT,CASSIQGDSNQPQHF
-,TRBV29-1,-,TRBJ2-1,TGCAGCGTCCCCAGGGCGAATGAGCAGTTCTTC,CSVPRANEQFF
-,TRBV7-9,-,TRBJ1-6,TGTGCCAGCAGCTTATTGCGGGACCGTGGCCATAATTCACCCCTCCACTTT,CASSLLRDRGHNSPLHF
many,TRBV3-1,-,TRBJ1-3,TGTGCCAGCAGCCAATCAGGGACTGGAAACACCATATATTTT,CASSQSGTGNTIYF
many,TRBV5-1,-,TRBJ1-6,TGCGCCAGCAGCTTGGCCGCAGGCGCTTCACCCCTCCACTTT,CASSLAAGASPLHF
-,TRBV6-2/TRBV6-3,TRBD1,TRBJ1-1,TGTGCCAGCAGTTACCAGCTAATTACAGGGGGTAACACTGAAGCTTTCTTT,CASSYQLITGGNTEAFF
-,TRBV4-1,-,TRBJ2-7,TGCGCCAGCAGCCAAGTCCCTACAGCTGCAGAGGAGCAGTACTTC,CASSQVPTAAEEQYF
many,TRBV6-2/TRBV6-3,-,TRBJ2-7,TGTGCCAGCAGTTCCAGGGACTCCTACTCCTACGAGCAGTACTTC,CASSSRDSYSYEQYF
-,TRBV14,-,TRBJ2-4,TGTGCCAGCAGCCAATTGCCACAGGAGCTAGCCAAAAACATTCAGTACTTC,CASSQLPQELAKNIQYF
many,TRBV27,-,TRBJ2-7,TGTGCCAGCAGTTCGGGATTCTCCTACGAGCAGTACTTC,CASSSGFSYEQYF
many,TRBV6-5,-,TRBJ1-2,TGTGCCAGCAGAGAGACAGGAGACAACTATGGCTACACCTTC,CASRETGDNYGYTF
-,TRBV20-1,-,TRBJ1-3,TGCAGTGCTCCTTCGGGGGCGCGAGGAAACACCATATATTTT,CSAPSGARGNTIYF
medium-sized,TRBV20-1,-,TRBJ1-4,TGCAGTGCTAGGGGGTCATCAACTAATGAAAAACTGTTTTTT,CSARGSSTNEKLFF
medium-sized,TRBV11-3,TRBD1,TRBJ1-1,TGTGCCAGCAGCACAGGGGACGTAACTGAAGCTTTCTTT,CASSTGDVTEAFF